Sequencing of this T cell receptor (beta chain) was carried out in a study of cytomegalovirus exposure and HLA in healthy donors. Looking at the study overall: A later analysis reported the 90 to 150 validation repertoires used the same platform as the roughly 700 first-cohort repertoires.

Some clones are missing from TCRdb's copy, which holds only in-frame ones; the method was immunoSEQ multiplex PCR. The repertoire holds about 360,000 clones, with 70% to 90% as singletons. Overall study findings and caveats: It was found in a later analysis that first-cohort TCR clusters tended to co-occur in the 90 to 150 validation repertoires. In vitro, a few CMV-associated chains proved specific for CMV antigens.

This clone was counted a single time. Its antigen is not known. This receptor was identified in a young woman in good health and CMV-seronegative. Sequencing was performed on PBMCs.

The DNA for the CDR3 is TGCGCCAGCAGCTTGGAGAATCGCCCAGGGATCTCCTACAATGAGCAGTTCTTC. The encoded protein is CASSLENRPGISYNEQFF. The chain recombines TRBV5-1 with TRBJ2-1; tentatively, D is TRBD1 (5 bases). Germline CDR1 is SGHRS and CDR2 is YFSETQ. This CDR3 region has 18 residues. Trimming removed 0 bases at V and 0 bases at J, with 16 bases between.